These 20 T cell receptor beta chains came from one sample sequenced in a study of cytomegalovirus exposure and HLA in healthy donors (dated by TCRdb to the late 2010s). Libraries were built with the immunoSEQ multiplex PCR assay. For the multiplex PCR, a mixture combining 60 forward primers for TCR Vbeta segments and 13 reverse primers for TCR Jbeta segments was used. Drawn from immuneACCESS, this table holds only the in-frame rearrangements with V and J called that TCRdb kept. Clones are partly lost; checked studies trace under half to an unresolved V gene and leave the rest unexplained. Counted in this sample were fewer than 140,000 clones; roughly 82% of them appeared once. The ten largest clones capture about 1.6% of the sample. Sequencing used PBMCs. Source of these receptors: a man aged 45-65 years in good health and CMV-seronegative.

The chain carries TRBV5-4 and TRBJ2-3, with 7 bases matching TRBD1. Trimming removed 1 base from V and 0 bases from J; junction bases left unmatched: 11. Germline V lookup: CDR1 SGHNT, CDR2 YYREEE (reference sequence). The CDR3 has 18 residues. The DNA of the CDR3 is TGTGCCAGCAGCTTGCCCGCCGGGACAGAGAGAAGCACAGATACGCAGTATTTT. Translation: CASSLPAGTERSTDTQYF.

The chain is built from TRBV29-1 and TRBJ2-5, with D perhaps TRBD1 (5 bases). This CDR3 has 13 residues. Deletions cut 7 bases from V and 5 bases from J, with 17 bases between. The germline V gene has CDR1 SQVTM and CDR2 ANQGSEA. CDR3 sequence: CSAADSIDETQYF. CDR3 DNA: TGCAGCGCAGCCGACAGTATAGACGAGACCCAGTACTTC.

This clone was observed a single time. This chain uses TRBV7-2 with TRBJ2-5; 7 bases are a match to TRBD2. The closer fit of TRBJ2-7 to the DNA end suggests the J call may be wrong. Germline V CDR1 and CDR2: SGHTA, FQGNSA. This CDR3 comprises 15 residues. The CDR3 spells CASSWPGRGIYEQYF. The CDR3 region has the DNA TGTGCCAGCAGCTGGCCTGGGCGGGGGATCTACGAGCAGTACTTC.

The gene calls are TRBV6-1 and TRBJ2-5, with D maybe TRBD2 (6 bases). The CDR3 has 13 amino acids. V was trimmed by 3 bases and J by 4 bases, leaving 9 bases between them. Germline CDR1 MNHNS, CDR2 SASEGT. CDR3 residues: CASSEGRIETQYF. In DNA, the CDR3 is TGTGCCAGCAGTGAGGGGAGGATAGAGACCCAGTACTTC.

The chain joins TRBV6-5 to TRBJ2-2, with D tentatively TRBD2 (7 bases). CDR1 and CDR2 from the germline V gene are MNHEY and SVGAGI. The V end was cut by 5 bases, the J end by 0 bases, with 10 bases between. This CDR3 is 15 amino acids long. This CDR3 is CASSRGGANTGELFF. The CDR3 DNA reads TGTGCCAGCAGTAGGGGGGGAGCGAACACCGGGGAGCTGTTTTTT.

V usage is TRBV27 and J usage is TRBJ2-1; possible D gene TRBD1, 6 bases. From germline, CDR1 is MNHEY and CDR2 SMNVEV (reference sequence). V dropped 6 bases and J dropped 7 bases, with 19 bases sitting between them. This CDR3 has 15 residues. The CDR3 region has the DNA TGTGCCAGCAGGCCCGCCGGGACACCCTCTAATGAGCAGTTCTTC. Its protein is CASRPAGTPSNEQFF.

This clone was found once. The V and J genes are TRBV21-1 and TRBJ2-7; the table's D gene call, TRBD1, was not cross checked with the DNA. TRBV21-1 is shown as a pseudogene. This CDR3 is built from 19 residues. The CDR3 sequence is CASSKVPGQISPTRYEQYF. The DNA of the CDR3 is TGTGCCAGCAGCAAGGTACCGGGACAAATTTCCCCAACCCGTTACGAGCAGTACTTC.

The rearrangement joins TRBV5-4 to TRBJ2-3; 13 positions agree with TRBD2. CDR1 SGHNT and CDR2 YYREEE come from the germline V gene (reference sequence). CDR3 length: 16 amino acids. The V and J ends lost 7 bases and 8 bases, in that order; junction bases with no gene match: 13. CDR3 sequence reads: CASGSGLAGVLGTQYF. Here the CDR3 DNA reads TGTGCCAGCGGCTCCGGACTAGCGGGGGTTCTGGGTACGCAGTATTTT.

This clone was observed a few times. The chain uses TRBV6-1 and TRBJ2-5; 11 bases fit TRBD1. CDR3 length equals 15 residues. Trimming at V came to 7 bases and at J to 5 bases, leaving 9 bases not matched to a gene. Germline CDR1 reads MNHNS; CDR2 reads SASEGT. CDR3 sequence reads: CASTRSRDRGETQYF. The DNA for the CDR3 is TGTGCCAGCACCCGGTCCCGGGACAGGGGGGAGACCCAGTACTTC.

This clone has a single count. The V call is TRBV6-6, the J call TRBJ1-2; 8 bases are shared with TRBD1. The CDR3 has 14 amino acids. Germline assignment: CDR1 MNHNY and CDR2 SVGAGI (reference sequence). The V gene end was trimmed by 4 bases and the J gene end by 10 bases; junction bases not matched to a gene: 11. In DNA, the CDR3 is TGTGCCAGCAGTTCCCCCTCGACAGGGGCGGACTACACCTTC. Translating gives CASSSPSTGADYTF.

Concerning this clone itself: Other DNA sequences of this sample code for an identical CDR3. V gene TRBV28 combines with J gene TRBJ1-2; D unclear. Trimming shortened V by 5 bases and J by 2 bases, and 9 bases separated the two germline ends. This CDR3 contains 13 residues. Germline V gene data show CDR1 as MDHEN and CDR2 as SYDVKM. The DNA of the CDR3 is TGTGCCAGCAGTCTCACCGGGAACTATGGCTACACCTTC. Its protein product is CASSLTGNYGYTF.

CDR3: CASGLTPRQRTNEKLFF. The CDR3 region has the DNA TGTGCTAGTGGTTTGACTCCACGACAGCGCACTAATGAAAAACTGTTTTTT. The rearrangement links TRBV12-5 to TRBJ1-4; TRBD1 is a possible D gene (5 bases). Germline loops: CDR1 LGHNT, CDR2 FRNRAP. This CDR3 is built from 17 residues. The V end lost 2 bases, the J end lost 2 bases, and 15 bases lay between the germline ends. Drawing the rest from reference TRBV12-5 and TRBJ1-4, the complete variable domain is DARVTQTPRHKVTEMGQEVTMRCQPILGHNTVFWYRQTMMQGLELLAYFRNRAPLDDSGMPKDRFSAEMPDATLATLKIQPSEPRDSAVYFCASGLTPRQRTNEKLFFGSGTQLSVL.

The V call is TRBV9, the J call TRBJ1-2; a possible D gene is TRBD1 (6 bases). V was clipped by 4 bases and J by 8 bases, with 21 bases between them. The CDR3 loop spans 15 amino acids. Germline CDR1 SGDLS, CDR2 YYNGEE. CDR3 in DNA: TGTGCCAGCAGCTTAACCGAAGGGGGAGGGGCGGGCTACACCTTC. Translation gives CASSLTEGGGAGYTF.

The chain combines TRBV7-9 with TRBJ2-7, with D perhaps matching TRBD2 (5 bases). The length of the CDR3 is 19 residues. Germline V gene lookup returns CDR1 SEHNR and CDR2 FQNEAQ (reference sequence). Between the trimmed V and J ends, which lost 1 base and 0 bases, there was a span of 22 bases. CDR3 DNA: TGTGCCAGCAGCTTAGGAGGGTGGGCCAAGTTGTCTAGCTCCTACGAGCAGTACGTC. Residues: CASSLGGWAKLSSSYEQYV.

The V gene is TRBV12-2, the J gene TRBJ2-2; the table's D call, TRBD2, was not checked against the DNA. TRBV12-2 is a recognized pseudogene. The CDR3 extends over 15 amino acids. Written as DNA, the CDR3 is TGTGCAAGTCGCTTAGACGAGCCGAACACCGGGGAGCTGTTTTTT. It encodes CASRLDEPNTGELFF.

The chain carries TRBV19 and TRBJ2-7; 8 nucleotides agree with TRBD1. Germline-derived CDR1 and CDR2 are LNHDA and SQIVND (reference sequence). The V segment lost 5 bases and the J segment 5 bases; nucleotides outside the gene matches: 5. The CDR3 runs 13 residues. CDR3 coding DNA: TGTGCCAGTAGTCAGGGGGCCTATAACGAGCAGTACGTC. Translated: CASSQGAYNEQYV.

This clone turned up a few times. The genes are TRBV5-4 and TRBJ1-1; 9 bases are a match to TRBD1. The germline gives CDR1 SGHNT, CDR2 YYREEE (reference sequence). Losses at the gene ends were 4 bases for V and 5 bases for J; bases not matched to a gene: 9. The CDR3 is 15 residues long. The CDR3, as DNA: TGTGCCAGCAGCCGACCGGGACAGGGAGTGACTGAAGCTTTCTTT. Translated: CASSRPGQGVTEAFF. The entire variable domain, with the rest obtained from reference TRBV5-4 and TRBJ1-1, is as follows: ETGVTQSPTHLIKTRGQQVTLRCSSQSGHNTVSWYQQALGQGPQFIFQYYREEENGRGNFPPRFSGLQFPNYSSELNVNALELDDSALYLCASSRPGQGVTEAFFGQGTRLTVV.

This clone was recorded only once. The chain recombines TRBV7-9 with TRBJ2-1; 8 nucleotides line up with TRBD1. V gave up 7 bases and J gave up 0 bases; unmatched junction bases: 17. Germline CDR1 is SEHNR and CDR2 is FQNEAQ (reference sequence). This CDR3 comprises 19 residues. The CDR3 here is CASIGQGPHYESSYNEQFF. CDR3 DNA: TGTGCCAGCATCGGACAGGGACCACACTACGAGAGCTCCTACAATGAGCAGTTCTTC.

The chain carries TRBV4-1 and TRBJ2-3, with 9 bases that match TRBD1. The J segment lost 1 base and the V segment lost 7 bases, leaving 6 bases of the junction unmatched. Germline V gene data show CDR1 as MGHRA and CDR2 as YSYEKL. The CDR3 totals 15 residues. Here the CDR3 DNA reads TGCGCCAGCAAAAGGGGGGACAGGGGCACAGATACGCAGTATTTT. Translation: CASKRGDRGTDTQYF.

In DNA form, the CDR3 reads TGTGCCTGGAGTTCAACTAGCGGGGCCGTTGATACGCAGTATTTT. It encodes CAWSSTSGAVDTQYF. The rearrangement uses TRBV30 and TRBJ2-3; 10 nucleotides align to TRBD2. CDR1 and CDR2 from the germline V gene are GTSNPN and SVGIG (reference sequence). Trimming at V came to 2 bases and at J to 6 bases, leaving 8 bases not matched to a gene. This CDR3 comprises 15 residues.